The following is a T cell receptor beta chain sequence with its context. Sequencing targeted expressed TCRB transcripts, as all isolated RNA had been reverse transcribed. Clones were sequenced by immunoSEQ multiplex PCR, and TCRdb holds only the in-frame ones, with some missing. Among around 300,000 clones listed, approximately 11% were seen once. This specimen comes from a study of beta chain features in type 1 diabetes. The CDR3 is made up of 14 amino acids. CDR1 is MNHEY and CDR2 is SMNVEV in the germline V gene (reference sequence). With 6 bases clipped from V and 11 bases from J, the junction kept 14 bases outside the gene matches.

The clonotype was recovered from a woman under 40 in good health. This chain connects TRBV27 to TRBJ2-5; TRBD1 agrees at 8 bases. Sequenced material: naive CD4+ T cells from blood. The CDR3 DNA follows: TGTGCCAGCAGACCGGGACAGGCACCGCAGCAGCAGTACTTC. This codes for CASRPGQAPQQQYF.